A single sample is the source of the 28 T cell receptor beta chains below, sequenced in a study of technical replicates of blood from four donors (dated by TCRdb to the late 2010s). The protocol used for the library was the immunoSEQ multiplex PCR assay. As stored in TCRdb, this immuneACCESS dataset retains in-frame rearrangements with V and J assigned. A fraction of the clones does not appear; measured against another copy, unresolved V genes explain less than half of the discrepancy, and the remainder lacks a known reason. The sample table contains over 55,000 clones; only one count was recorded for roughly 95% of them. The top ten clonotypes cover around 3% of the sample. Sample: PBMCs. The receptors here all came from a human donor in good health. Some clones in this sample may be carry-over from other donors' samples.

The genes are TRBV9 and TRBJ2-3, with 14 bases lining up with TRBD2. CDR1 and CDR2 from the germline V gene are SGDLS and YYNGEE. V lost 4 bases to trimming and J lost 4 bases; unmatched junction nucleotides: 5. The CDR3 runs to 16 residues. The CDR3 sequence: CASSPSGLAGADTQYF. CDR3 DNA sequence: TGTGCCAGCAGCCCTTCGGGACTAGCGGGAGCAGATACGCAGTATTTT.

A single count supports this clone. The V call is TRBV7-2, the J call TRBJ2-7, with TRBD2 identical over 9 bases. Germline-derived CDR1 and CDR2 are SGHTA and FQGNSA. V dropped 5 bases and J dropped 2; count of bases not matched to a gene: 7. The CDR3 extends over 15 amino acids. The CDR3 protein is CASSISIAGAYEQYF. Written as DNA, the CDR3 is TGTGCCAGCAGCATCTCAATAGCGGGAGCCTACGAGCAGTACTTC.

In its sample, this clone was seen once. The V call is TRBV7-2, the J call TRBJ2-7, with D maybe TRBD2 (5 bases). The CDR3 is 18 residues long. Germline V gene sequence: CDR1 SGHTA, CDR2 FQGNSA. Trimming removed 3 bases from V and 2 bases from J, with 23 bases in between. CDR3 residues: CASSFIDIGLVPTYEQYF. As DNA, the CDR3 is TGTGCCAGCAGCTTCATTGATATTGGACTCGTCCCAACCTACGAGCAGTACTTC.

The chain combines TRBV7-9 with TRBJ1-1; TRBD1 agrees at 9 bases. The CDR3 covers 14 residues. Germline CDR1 SEHNR, CDR2 FQNEAQ (reference sequence). The V gene end was trimmed by 3 bases and the J gene end by 4 bases; junction bases not matched to a gene: 3. Here the CDR3 reads CASSFRDRATEAFF. CDR3 DNA sequence: TGTGCCAGCAGCTTCCGGGACAGGGCCACTGAAGCTTTCTTT.

This sequence joins TRBV19 and TRBJ2-1; 12 nucleotides match TRBD2. With 6 bases clipped from V and 7 bases from J, the junction kept 10 bases outside the gene matches. Germline V lookup: CDR1 LNHDA, CDR2 SQIVND (reference sequence). This CDR3 has 16 residues. CDR3 bases: TGTGCCAGTAGACCGCAGGCTAGCGGGAGGGTAAATGAGCAGTTCTTC. As protein: CASRPQASGRVNEQFF.

The chain has TRBV4-2 and TRBJ2-5; the D gene is possibly TRBD1 (6 bases). The CDR3 is made up of 15 amino acids. With 0 bases removed from V and 1 base from J, the gap between germline ends came to 9 bases. CDR1 is LGHNA and CDR2 is YNFKEQ in the germline V gene. CDR3 bases: TGTGCCAGCAGCCAAGATTTGACAGGCCAAGAGACCCAGTACTTC. It is translated as CASSQDLTGQETQYF.

The chain uses TRBV7-2 and TRBJ2-5; D is ambiguous. Between the trimmed V and J ends, which lost 8 bases and 5 bases, there was a span of 9 bases. The CDR3 has 11 residues. Germline assignment: CDR1 SGHTA and CDR2 FQGNSA. The CDR3 sequence is CASRNSETQYF. CDR3 sequence (DNA): TGTGCCAGCCGCAACTCGGAGACCCAGTACTTC. The variable domain in full, with the rest retrieved from reference TRBV7-2 and TRBJ2-5, is GAGVSQSPSNKVTEKGKDVELRCDPISGHTALYWYRQSLGQGLEFLIYFQGNSAPDKSGLPSDRFSAERTGGSVSTLTIQRTQQEDSAVYLCASRNSETQYFGPGTRLLVL.

The chain has TRBV7-8 and TRBJ2-3; a possible D gene is TRBD2 (5 bases). Germline V CDR1 and CDR2: SGHVS, FQNEAQ. The CDR3 has 12 amino acids. V lost 5 bases to trimming and J lost 12 bases, with 15 bases between them. CDR3 DNA: TGTGCCAGCAGCCGATTGGGAGAATATCAGTATTTT. Residues: CASSRLGEYQYF.

The chain recombines TRBV13 with TRBJ1-1; 8 positions agree with TRBD1. The trim removed 7 bases at V and 7 bases at J, leaving 8 bases unmatched. CDR1 is PRHDT, CDR2 FYEKMQ, per germline (reference sequence). The CDR3 spans 13 residues. The CDR3 sequence: CASKTGAVNEAFF. The DNA for the CDR3 is TGTGCCAGCAAGACAGGGGCCGTCAATGAAGCTTTCTTT.

This clone was observed once. The chain couples TRBV6-1 to TRBJ2-1; 8 bases line up with TRBD2. Germline CDR1 and CDR2: MNHNS and SASEGT. The ends lost 1 base at V and 0 bases at J; junction bases unmatched: 8. The CDR3 spans 18 residues. CDR3 sequence reads: CASSEVILSGSSYNEQFF. CDR3 nucleotides: TGTGCCAGCAGTGAAGTTATTTTAAGCGGGAGCTCCTACAATGAGCAGTTCTTC.

The V gene is TRBV18, the J gene TRBJ1-5; 8 bases are a match to TRBD1. CDR3 length: 14 amino acids. Germline V gene sequence: CDR1 KGHSH, CDR2 LQKENI. V was clipped by 1 base and J by 7 bases; unmatched bases: 3. The CDR3 here is CASSPLTGGQPQHF. In nucleotides, the CDR3 is TGTGCCAGCTCACCACTAACAGGGGGGCAGCCCCAGCATTTT. Full variable domain (rest looked up from reference TRBV18 and TRBJ1-5): NAGVMQNPRHLVRRRGQEARLRCSPMKGHSHVYWYRQLPEEGLKFMVYLQKENIIDESGMPKERFSAEFPKEGPSILRIQQVVRGDSAAYFCASSPLTGGQPQHFGDGTRLSIL.

The V call is TRBV18, the J call TRBJ2-1, with 10 bases matching TRBD2. Per the germline V gene, CDR1 is KGHSH and CDR2 is LQKENI. The V and J ends lost 3 bases and 5 bases, in that order; junction bases with no gene match: 10. CDR3 length: 17 amino acids. Here the CDR3 reads CASSPFETSGVDNEQFF. In DNA, the CDR3 is TGTGCCAGCTCACCCTTCGAAACTAGCGGGGTTGACAATGAGCAGTTCTTC.

This sequence joins TRBV21-1 and TRBJ2-3; TRBD2 is the table's D call, not checked against the DNA. TRBV21-1 has pseudogene status. The CDR3 runs to 18 residues. Written as DNA, the CDR3 is TGTGCCAGCAGCAAAGTCAGGACTAGCGGAATAAACACAGATACGCAGTATTTT. Translated: CASSKVRTSGINTDTQYF.

The CDR3 here is CATSRKGEGGYTF. The CDR3 DNA follows: TGTGCCACCAGCAGAAAGGGGGAGGGTGGCTACACCTTC. The V call is TRBV15, the J call TRBJ1-2; TRBD1 is a possible D gene (6 bases). This CDR3 spans 13 amino acids. From germline, CDR1 is LNHNV and CDR2 YYDKDF (reference sequence). The V gene lost 2 bases and the J gene lost 7 bases, with 11 bases spanning the gap.

The gene calls are TRBV29-1 and TRBJ1-2; unclear D gene. V lost 4 bases and J lost 6, with 21 bases in between. CDR3 length equals 15 residues. Per the germline V gene, CDR1 is SQVTM and CDR2 is ANQGSEA. The CDR3 loop is CSVAYNGREYDGYTF. CDR3 DNA: TGCAGCGTTGCGTATAACGGGAGGGAGTATGATGGCTACACCTTC.

The chain is built from TRBV29-1 and TRBJ1-5; D unresolved. Trimming pared 4 bases from V and 7 bases from J, leaving 14 bases between. Germline CDR1 and CDR2: SQVTM and ANQGSEA. The CDR3 is 13 residues long. CDR3 residues: CSVGADPGQPQHF. The CDR3 DNA is TGCAGCGTTGGGGCGGATCCGGGGCAGCCCCAGCATTTT.

In nucleotides, the CDR3 is TGCAGCGTTGAGGTGACTAGCGAAGCACAAGAGACCCAGTACTTC. The encoded protein is CSVEVTSEAQETQYF. The rearrangement links TRBV29-1 to TRBJ2-5, with 8 positions matching TRBD2. V lost 3 bases and J lost 2; bases outside the gene matches: 8. The CDR3 has 15 residues. CDR1 and CDR2 (germline): SQVTM, ANQGSEA. Filled out from reference TRBV29-1 and TRBJ2-5, the complete variable domain reads SAVISQKPSRDICQRGTSLTIQCQVDSQVTMMFWYRQQPGQSLTLIATANQGSEATYESGFVIDKFPISRPNLTFSTLTVSNMSPEDSSIYLCSVEVTSEAQETQYFGPGTRLLVL.

This sequence joins TRBV5-6 and TRBJ2-1; 8 nucleotides align to TRBD1. The CDR3 is 14 residues long. Per the germline V gene, CDR1 is SGHDT and CDR2 is YYEEEE. After removal of 1 base from V and 7 bases from J, the junction contained 4 bases not matched to a gene. CDR3 DNA: TGTGCCAGCAGCTTGTGGACAGGGAAGAATGAGCAGTTCTTC. Encoded protein: CASSLWTGKNEQFF.

This chain connects TRBV28 to TRBJ2-7; 8 bases agree with TRBD2. This CDR3 is built from 14 residues. Per germline, CDR1 MDHEN and CDR2 SYDVKM. V shed 6 bases and J 0 bases; nucleotides not matched to a gene: 4. CDR3 sequence (DNA): TGTGCCAGCAGCCTTAGCGGGAACTCCTACGAGCAGTACTTC. This codes for CASSLSGNSYEQYF.

This clone occurred once. The chain joins TRBV18 to TRBJ2-7, with 9 bases matching TRBD1. V shed 0 bases and J 5 bases; nucleotides not matched to a gene: 2. This CDR3 spans 14 amino acids. Germline V CDR1 and CDR2: KGHSH, LQKENI. The CDR3 nucleotides are TGTGCCAGCTCACCACCCGGGACAGGGAACGAGCAGTACTTC. The encoded protein is CASSPPGTGNEQYF.

J is TRBJ1-1 and V is TRBV6-5; tentatively, D is TRBD1 (6 bases). Germline CDR1 is MNHEY and CDR2 is SVGAGI. With 5 bases removed from V and 4 bases from J, the gap between germline ends came to 17 bases. The CDR3 has 15 residues. CDR3 sequence: CASSQSGAGVTEAFF. In DNA, the CDR3 is TGTGCCAGCAGTCAATCCGGGGCAGGGGTCACTGAAGCTTTCTTT.

This clone was counted once. This chain connects TRBV5-1 to TRBJ2-7, with TRBD2 matching 12 bases. CDR3 length: 15 residues. V shed 2 bases, J shed 2 bases, and the junction held 2 bases outside the gene matches. CDR1 is SGHRS, CDR2 YFSETQ, per germline. CDR3 residues: CASSLGLAGTYEQYF. CDR3 sequence (DNA): TGCGCCAGCAGCTTAGGACTAGCGGGGACCTACGAGCAGTACTTC. Based on the CDR3 plus reference TRBV5-1 and TRBJ2-7, the full variable domain is KAGVTQTPRYLIKTRGQQVTLSCSPISGHRSVSWYQQTPGQGLQFLFEYFSETQRNKGNFPGRFSGRQFSNSRSEMNVSTLELGDSALYLCASSLGLAGTYEQYFGPGTRLTVT.

The chain joins TRBV5-6 to TRBJ2-7; 8 bases line up with TRBD2. The V segment lost 0 bases and the J segment 7 bases; nucleotides outside the gene matches: 9. The CDR3 totals 15 residues. The germline CDR1 and CDR2 sequences are SGHDT and YYEEEE. CDR3 protein: CASSLVGTSPGEQYF. In DNA form, the CDR3 reads TGTGCCAGCAGCTTGGTCGGGACTAGTCCGGGGGAGCAGTACTTC.

This clone was seen a single time. This sample also contains other DNA sequences that code for the same CDR3. This chain joins TRBV7-2 and TRBJ2-7; tentative D call: TRBD2 (6 bases). The V gene's germline CDR1 is SGHTA and CDR2 FQGNSA. The CDR3 runs 14 residues. The ends were cut back, 1 base at V and 1 base at J, with 8 bases in the middle. CDR3 sequence (DNA): TGTGCCAGCAGCTTAGGGCTAGCGTCCTACGAGCAGTACTTC. It encodes CASSLGLASYEQYF.

V gene TRBV19 combines with J gene TRBJ1-2; D may be TRBD1 (6 bases). Looked up from germline, CDR1 is LNHDA and CDR2 is SQIVND (reference sequence). This CDR3 region has 12 residues. V was clipped by 5 bases and J by 12 bases, with 16 bases between them. The CDR3 protein is CASSWGPIVDTF. CDR3 DNA sequence: TGTGCCAGTAGTTGGGGGCCTATTGTCGACACCTTC. Combining the CDR3 with reference TRBV19 and TRBJ1-2 gives the whole variable domain DGGITQSPKYLFRKEGQNVTLSCEQNLNHDAMYWYRQDPGQGLRLIYYSQIVNDFQKGDIAEGYSVSREKKESFPLTVTSAQKNPTAFYLCASSWGPIVDTFGSGTRLTVV.

The chain joins TRBV14 to TRBJ2-3; 13 bases are shared with TRBD2. This CDR3 has 16 residues. Germline V gene data show CDR1 as SGHDN and CDR2 as FVKESK. Trimming took 2 bases from V and 5 from J; bases not matched to a gene: 4. The CDR3 spells CASSQTSGGEQDTQYF. DNA for the CDR3: TGTGCCAGCAGCCAAACTAGCGGGGGGGAGCAAGATACGCAGTATTTT.

To note about this clone: The CDR3 does not end in the conserved phenylalanine or tryptophan, so this is likely a read error. Because the CDR3's place on the DNA is in doubt, the DNA is left out and the CDR3 is given as listed by TCRdb. The chain carries TRBV6-5 and TRBJ2-7; the table assigns TRBD2, which was not confirmed against the DNA. CDR1 is MNHEY, CDR2 SVGAGI, per germline. Including both end residues, the CDR3 is 14 amino acids long. The CDR3 sequence: CASSYLGLAGGHEA.

This sequence joins TRBV15 and TRBJ1-4; 7 bases agree with TRBD1. CDR1 is LNHNV, CDR2 YYDKDF, per germline (reference sequence). The V and J ends lost 5 bases and 8 bases, in that order; junction bases with no gene match: 2. The CDR3 loop spans 12 amino acids. The CDR3 here is CATSLGGEKLFF. CDR3 coding DNA: TGTGCCACCAGCTTAGGGGGCGAAAAACTGTTTTTT.